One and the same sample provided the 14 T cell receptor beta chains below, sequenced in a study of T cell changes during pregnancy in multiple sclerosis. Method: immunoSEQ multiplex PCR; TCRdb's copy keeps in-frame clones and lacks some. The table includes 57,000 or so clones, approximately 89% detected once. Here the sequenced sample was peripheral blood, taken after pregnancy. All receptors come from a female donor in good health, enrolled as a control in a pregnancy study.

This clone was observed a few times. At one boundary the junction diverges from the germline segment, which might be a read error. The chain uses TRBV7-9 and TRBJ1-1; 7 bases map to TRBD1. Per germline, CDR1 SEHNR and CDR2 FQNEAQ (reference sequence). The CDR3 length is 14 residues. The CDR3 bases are TGTGCCAGCAGCCTAGCGCAGGGGGACACTGAAGCTTTCTTT. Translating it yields CASSLAQGDTEAFF.

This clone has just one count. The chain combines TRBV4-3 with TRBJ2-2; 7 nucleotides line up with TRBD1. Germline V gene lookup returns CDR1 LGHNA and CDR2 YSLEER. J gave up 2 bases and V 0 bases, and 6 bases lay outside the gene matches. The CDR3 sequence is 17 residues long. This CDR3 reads CASSQDTGALNTGELFF. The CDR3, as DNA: TGCGCCAGCAGCCAAGATACAGGGGCCTTAAACACCGGGGAGCTGTTTTTT.

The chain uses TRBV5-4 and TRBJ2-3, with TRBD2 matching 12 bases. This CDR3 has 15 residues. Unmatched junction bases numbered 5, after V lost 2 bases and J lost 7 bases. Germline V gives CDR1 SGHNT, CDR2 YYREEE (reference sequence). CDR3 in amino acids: CASSFASGGANTQYF. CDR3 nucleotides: TGTGCCAGCAGCTTCGCTAGCGGGGGGGCGAATACGCAGTATTTT.

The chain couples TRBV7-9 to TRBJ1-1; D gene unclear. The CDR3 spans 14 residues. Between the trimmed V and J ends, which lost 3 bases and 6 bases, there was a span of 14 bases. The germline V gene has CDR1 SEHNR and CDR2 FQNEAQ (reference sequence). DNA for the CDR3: TGTGCCAGCAGCTTCACGGGAATAAGGCCTGAAGCTTTCTTT. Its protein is CASSFTGIRPEAFF.

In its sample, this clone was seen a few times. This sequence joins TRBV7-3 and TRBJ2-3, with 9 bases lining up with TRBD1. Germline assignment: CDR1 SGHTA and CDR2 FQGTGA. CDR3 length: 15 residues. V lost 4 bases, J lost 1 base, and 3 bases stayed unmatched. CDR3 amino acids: CASSSRTGGTDTQYF. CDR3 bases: TGTGCCAGCAGCTCCCGGACAGGGGGCACAGATACGCAGTATTTT.

The DNA for the CDR3 is TGTGCCAGCAGCCAAGAACTAGCGGGGGGCCGAGAGAAAGAGACCCAGTACTTC. Amino acid sequence: CASSQELAGGREKETQYF. The chain joins TRBV4-2 to TRBJ2-5, with TRBD2 matching 12 bases. The ends lost 0 bases at V and 3 bases at J; junction bases unmatched: 8. The CDR3 consists of 18 residues. Germline CDR1 LGHNA, CDR2 YNFKEQ.

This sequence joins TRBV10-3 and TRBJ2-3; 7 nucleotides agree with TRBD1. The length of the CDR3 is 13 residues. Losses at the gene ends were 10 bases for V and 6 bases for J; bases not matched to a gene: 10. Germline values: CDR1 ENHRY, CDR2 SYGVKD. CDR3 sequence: CATLQGLGDTQYF. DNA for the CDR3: TGTGCCACCCTACAGGGGCTCGGGGATACGCAGTATTTT.

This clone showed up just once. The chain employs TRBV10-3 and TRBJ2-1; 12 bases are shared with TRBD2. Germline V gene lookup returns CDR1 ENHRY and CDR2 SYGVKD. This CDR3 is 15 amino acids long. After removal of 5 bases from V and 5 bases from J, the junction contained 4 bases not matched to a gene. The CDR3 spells CAISRLAGGDNEQFF. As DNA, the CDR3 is TGTGCCATCAGTCGCCTAGCGGGAGGGGACAATGAGCAGTTCTTC.

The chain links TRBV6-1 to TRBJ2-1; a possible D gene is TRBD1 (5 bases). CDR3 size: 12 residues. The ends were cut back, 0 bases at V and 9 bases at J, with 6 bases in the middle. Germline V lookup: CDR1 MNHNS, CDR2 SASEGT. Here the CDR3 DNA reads TGTGCCAGCAGTGAAGCAGGGGTTGAGCAGTTCTTC. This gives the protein CASSEAGVEQFF.

As DNA, the CDR3 is TGCGCCAGCAGCCAAGATGTAATAGTGTGGACAGATACGCAGTATTTT. Translated: CASSQDVIVWTDTQYF. This rearrangement joins TRBV4-1 to TRBJ2-3; no firm D call. This CDR3 is built from 16 residues. Trimming removed 0 bases from V and 3 bases from J, with 13 bases in between. Looked up from germline, CDR1 is MGHRA and CDR2 is YSYEKL.

The CDR3 reads CASSLEGGRAEAFF. CDR3 nucleotides: TGCGCCAGCAGCTTGGAAGGGGGCCGAGCTGAAGCTTTCTTT. This chain connects TRBV5-1 to TRBJ1-1; 7 bases align to TRBD1. Germline trimming cut 0 bases from V and 6 bases from J; bases unmatched to any gene: 5. The CDR3 is made up of 14 amino acids. The germline V gene has CDR1 SGHRS and CDR2 YFSETQ.

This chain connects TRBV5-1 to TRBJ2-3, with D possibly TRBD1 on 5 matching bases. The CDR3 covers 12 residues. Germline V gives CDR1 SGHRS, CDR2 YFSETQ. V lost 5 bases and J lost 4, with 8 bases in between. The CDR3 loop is CASRKGSDTQYF. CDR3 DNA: TGCGCCAGCAGAAAGGGGTCAGATACGCAGTATTTT.

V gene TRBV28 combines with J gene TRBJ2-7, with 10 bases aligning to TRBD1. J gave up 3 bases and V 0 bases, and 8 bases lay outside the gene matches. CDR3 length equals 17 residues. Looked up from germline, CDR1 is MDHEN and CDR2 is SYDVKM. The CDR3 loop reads CASSLWGDRGADYEQYF. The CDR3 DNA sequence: TGTGCCAGCAGTTTATGGGGGGACAGGGGTGCCGACTACGAGCAGTACTTC.

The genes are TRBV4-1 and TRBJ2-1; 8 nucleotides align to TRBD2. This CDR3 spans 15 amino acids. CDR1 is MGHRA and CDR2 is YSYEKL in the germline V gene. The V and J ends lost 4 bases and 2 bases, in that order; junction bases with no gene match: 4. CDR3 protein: CASSRGLATYNEQFF. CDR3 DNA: TGCGCCAGCAGCCGCGGACTAGCCACCTACAATGAGCAGTTCTTC.